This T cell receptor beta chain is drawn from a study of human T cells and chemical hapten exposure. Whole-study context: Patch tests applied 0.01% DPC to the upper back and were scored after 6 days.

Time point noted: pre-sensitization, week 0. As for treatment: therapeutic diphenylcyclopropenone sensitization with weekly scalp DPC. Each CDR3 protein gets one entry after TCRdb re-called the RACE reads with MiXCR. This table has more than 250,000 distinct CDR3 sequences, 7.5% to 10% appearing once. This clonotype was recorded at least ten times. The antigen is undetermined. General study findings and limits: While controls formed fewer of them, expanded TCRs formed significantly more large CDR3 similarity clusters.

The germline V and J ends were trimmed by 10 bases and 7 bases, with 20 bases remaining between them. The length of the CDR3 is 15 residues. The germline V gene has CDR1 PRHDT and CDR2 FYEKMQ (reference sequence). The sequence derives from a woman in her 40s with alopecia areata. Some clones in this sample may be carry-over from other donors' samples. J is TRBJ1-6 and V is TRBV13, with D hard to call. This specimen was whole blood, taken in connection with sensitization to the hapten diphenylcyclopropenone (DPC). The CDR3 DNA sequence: TGTGCCAACCCTCCGCAAAGGGCAAACAATTCACCCCTCCACTTT. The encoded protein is CANPPQRANNSPLHF.